Below, 8 T cell receptor beta chains from the same sample are listed, as sequenced in a study of T cell responses to AZD1222 COVID-19 vaccine. The assay was immunoSEQ multiplex PCR, and TCRdb's table has in-frame clones only and misses some. The profile shows some 150,000 clones, about 93% of them singletons. Sequenced here: peripheral blood, sampled on day 0 of MenACWY control vaccination. Receptors originate from an adult in good health.

The chain couples TRBV6-1 to TRBJ1-4; no clear D. The V end was cut by 2 bases, the J end by 8 bases, with 9 bases between. In germline, CDR1 is MNHNS, CDR2 SASEGT. The CDR3 loop spans 13 amino acids. CDR3 sequence reads: CASSETIREKLFF. The CDR3 DNA reads TGTGCCAGCAGTGAAACCATCCGGGAAAAACTGTTTTTT.

The rearrangement joins TRBV3-1 (or the pseudogene TRBV3-2) to TRBJ2-3, with D perhaps being TRBD1 or TRBD2 (5 bases each). In germline, CDR1 is LGHDT, CDR2 YNNKEL (reference sequence). The CDR3 has 14 amino acids. V was pared by 1 base and J by 4 bases, with 9 bases between. CDR3 amino acids: CASSQALGADTQYF. The CDR3 DNA reads TGTGCCAGCAGCCAAGCTCTGGGGGCAGATACGCAGTATTTT.

The chain employs TRBV9 and TRBJ1-2; D possibly corresponds to TRBD1 (6 bases). Germline CDR1 reads SGDLS; CDR2 reads YYNGEE. With 3 bases removed from V and 1 base from J, the gap between germline ends came to 10 bases. The CDR3 runs to 14 residues. The CDR3: CASSGRDNNYGYTF. The CDR3 DNA sequence: TGTGCCAGCAGCGGACGGGACAATAACTATGGCTACACCTTC.

The rearrangement joins TRBV15 to TRBJ1-5; the D is unclear. Trimming removed 3 bases at V and 9 bases at J, with 12 bases between. This CDR3 spans 13 amino acids. Looked up from germline, CDR1 is LNHNV and CDR2 is YYDKDF (reference sequence). CDR3 sequence (DNA): TGTGCCACCAGCAGTAGGGTCTCGAGGCCCCAGCATTTT. It translates to CATSSRVSRPQHF.

This clone was found once. The genes are TRBV27 and TRBJ1-2, with D unclear. The CDR3 extends over 13 amino acids. Deletions cut 3 bases from V and 6 bases from J, with 11 bases between. Germline-derived CDR1 and CDR2 are MNHEY and SMNVEV (reference sequence). In DNA, the CDR3 is TGTGCCAGCAGTTTGTCCACTCTACATGGCTACACCTTC. This sequence encodes CASSLSTLHGYTF.

This clone was detected only once. The V call is TRBV30, the J call TRBJ2-6, with D uncertain. Deletions cut 2 bases from V and 0 bases from J, with 2 bases between. The length of the CDR3 is 13 residues. Germline loops: CDR1 GTSNPN, CDR2 SVGIG (reference sequence). CDR3 coding DNA: TGTGCCTGGAGTAACTCTGGGGCCAACGTCCTGACTTTC. The encoded protein is CAWSNSGANVLTF.

The chain combines TRBV5-4 with TRBJ2-5; 9 bases are shared with TRBD2. With 6 bases clipped from V and 2 bases from J, the junction kept 14 bases outside the gene matches. Germline lookup yields CDR1 SGHNT and CDR2 YYREEE (reference sequence). The CDR3 is made up of 17 amino acids. The CDR3 reads CASIPPGTSFPQETQYF. The CDR3 DNA reads as TGTGCCAGCATCCCCCCCGGGACTAGCTTCCCACAAGAGACCCAGTACTTC.

The rearrangement uses TRBV30 and TRBJ2-3; D unclear. V was shortened by 1 base and J by 6 bases, with 8 bases between the two germline ends. This CDR3 is 12 amino acids long. Germline values: CDR1 GTSNPN, CDR2 SVGIG (reference sequence). CDR3 sequence reads: CAWSEKKDTQYF. The DNA of the CDR3 is TGTGCCTGGAGTGAAAAGAAGGATACGCAGTATTTT.